This is a list of T cell receptor beta chains from one sample in a study of blood T cell repertoires in COVID-19. Measured with immunoSEQ multiplex PCR; TCRdb has only the in-frame clones, and not every one. The table lists about 310,000 clones, 80% to 90% of them singletons. The source material was peripheral blood. The receptors derive from a man between 45 and 60 years old with active or convalescent COVID-19. Each CDR3 is given with its conserved first and last residue. A D gene is named only where the DNA matches it firmly. Clone size is stated in some rows and not others, as once, few, many or a class when expanded.

v_gene	abundance	j_gene	d_gene	CDR3aa	CDR3nt
TRBV19	once	TRBJ2-5	-	CASSISSQGQRETQYF	TGTGCCAGTAGTATATCTTCTCAGGGGCAGCGAGAGACCCAGTACTTC
TRBV7-8	-	TRBJ1-1	-	CASSVTETNTEAFF	TGTGCCAGCAGCGTGACAGAGACGAACACTGAAGCTTTCTTT
TRBV29-1	-	TRBJ2-1	-	CSVEGATTVSYNEQFF	TGCAGCGTTGAGGGGGCCACTACAGTCTCCTACAATGAGCAGTTCTTC
TRBV9	-	TRBJ1-6	-	CASSVADDSDSPLHF	TGTGCCAGCAGCGTAGCGGATGACAGCGATTCACCCCTCCACTTT
TRBV27	-	TRBJ2-1	TRBD2	CASTLAGFHNEQFF	TGTGCCAGTACACTAGCGGGATTCCACAATGAGCAGTTCTTC
TRBV10-3	-	TRBJ2-1	TRBD2	CAIRRTSGTNNEQFF	TGTGCCATCAGGCGGACTAGCGGGACTAACAATGAGCAGTTCTTC
TRBV19	-	TRBJ1-5	TRBD1	CASSTGQGGNQPQHF	TGTGCCAGTAGTACAGGACAGGGAGGGAATCAGCCCCAGCATTTT
TRBV10-3	-	TRBJ2-6	-	CAISEGGAGANVLTF	TGTGCCATCAGTGAAGGGGGGGCTGGGGCCAACGTCCTGACTTTC
TRBV5-4	-	TRBJ2-4	TRBD2	CASSAGGSKNIQYF	TGTGCCAGCAGCGCCGGGGGGAGCAAAAACATTCAGTACTTC
TRBV24-1	-	TRBJ2-5	-	CATRGQGGETQYF	TGTGCCACCAGAGGACAGGGAGGGGAGACCCAGTACTTC
TRBV2	-	TRBJ2-2	-	CASSVGRARTAGELFF	TGTGCCAGCAGTGTGGGCAGGGCGCGAACCGCCGGGGAGCTGTTTTTT
TRBV4-2	many	TRBJ2-5	-	CASSHTKHGRRETQYF	TGTGCCAGCAGCCACACCAAGCATGGAAGGCGGGAGACCCAGTACTTC
TRBV9	-	TRBJ2-1	TRBD2	CASSPLASGSGDEQFF	TGTGCCAGCAGCCCCCTGGCTAGCGGGAGTGGCGATGAGCAGTTCTTC
TRBV12-3/TRBV12-4	-	TRBJ1-2	TRBD1	CASSKGQGHGYTF	TGTGCCAGCAGCAAGGGACAGGGGCATGGCTACACCTTC
TRBV28	-	TRBJ1-2	-	CASSWPGGGYTF	TGTGCCAGCAGTTGGCCCGGGGGGGGCTACACCTTC
TRBV7-9	once	TRBJ2-1	-	CASSPPGSTYNEQFF	TGTGCCAGCAGCCCTCCAGGGTCTACCTACAATGAGCAGTTCTTC
TRBV10-1	few	TRBJ2-7	TRBD1	CASSSVDRETYEQYF	TGCGCCAGCAGTTCCGTCGACAGGGAGACCTACGAGCAGTACTTC
TRBV27	-	TRBJ1-2	-	CASSGTGYGYTF	TGTGCCAGCAGTGGAACAGGGTATGGCTACACCTTC
TRBV6-4	-	TRBJ1-5	TRBD1	CASSQTGGAEQPQHF	TGTGCCAGCAGCCAGACAGGGGGCGCGGAGCAGCCCCAGCATTTT
TRBV9	-	TRBJ1-2	TRBD1	CASSVGQGAIYGYTF	TGTGCCAGCAGCGTAGGTCAGGGGGCAATCTATGGCTACACCTTC
TRBV10-3	-	TRBJ2-7	-	CAISETSRSYEQYF	TGTGCCATCAGTGAGACTAGCAGATCCTACGAGCAGTACTTC
TRBV9	-	TRBJ2-7	TRBD2	CASSGGGSASEQYF	TGTGCCAGCAGCGGGGGCGGGAGTGCGTCCGAGCAGTACTTC
TRBV6-4	-	TRBJ2-1	TRBD2	CASSDRWTSGPYNEQFF	TGTGCCAGCAGTGACCGGTGGACTAGCGGGCCGTACAATGAGCAGTTCTTC
TRBV10-3	few	TRBJ1-5	-	CAIGRGDNQPQHF	TGTGCCATCGGCAGGGGAGACAATCAGCCCCAGCATTTT
TRBV30	-	TRBJ1-5	-	CAWSATGNQPQHF	TGTGCCTGGAGCGCCACAGGGAATCAGCCCCAGCATTTT
TRBV6-5	once	TRBJ2-2	TRBD1	CASRDRGSTGELFF	TGTGCCAGCAGGGACAGGGGTAGCACCGGGGAGCTGTTTTTT
TRBV12-3/TRBV12-4	-	TRBJ1-1	-	CASSLSRGTEAFF	TGTGCCAGCAGTTTAAGCAGGGGCACTGAAGCTTTCTTT
TRBV7-9	-	TRBJ2-3	-	CASSPGGGGTDTQYF	TGTGCCAGCAGCCCTGGAGGGGGGGGCACAGATACGCAGTATTTT
TRBV29-1	-	TRBJ2-3	-	CSVESIGGITDTQYF	TGCAGCGTTGAAAGTATTGGCGGAATCACAGATACGCAGTATTTT
TRBV19	-	TRBJ2-3	TRBD1	CASSMGGQGAFTQYF	TGTGCCAGTAGTATGGGAGGACAGGGGGCATTTACGCAGTATTTT
TRBV7-8	-	TRBJ2-2	TRBD1	CASATGIAGELFF	TGTGCCAGCGCGACAGGGATCGCCGGGGAGCTGTTTTTT
TRBV2	-	TRBJ2-7	-	CASTDGSRRTTEQYF	TGTGCCAGCACCGACGGGTCTCGGCGGACTACCGAGCAGTACTTC
TRBV6-6	-	TRBJ1-3	-	CASTKPPEINTIYF	TGTGCCAGCACTAAGCCCCCTGAGATTAACACCATATATTTT
TRBV20-1	-	TRBJ2-3	TRBD2	CSASGLAANTQYF	TGCAGTGCCAGTGGGCTAGCGGCAAATACGCAGTATTTT
TRBV11-3	-	TRBJ2-2	-	CASSLAGHRELFF	TGTGCCAGCAGCTTAGCCGGACACCGGGAGCTGTTTTTT
TRBV2	-	TRBJ1-4	-	CASSGQGALEKLFF	TGTGCCAGCAGTGGGCAAGGAGCACTTGAAAAACTGTTTTTT
TRBV4-3	-	TRBJ2-3	-	CASSQYPSLGDTQYF	TGCGCCAGCAGCCAATACCCTAGCCTGGGAGATACGCAGTATTTT
TRBV11-3	-	TRBJ2-3	TRBD2	CASSQGLAAFRDTQYF	TGTGCCAGCAGCCAGGGACTAGCGGCCTTCCGGGATACGCAGTATTTT
TRBV9	-	TRBJ2-3	-	CASSVLEGTSTDTQYF	TGTGCCAGCAGCGTTTTGGAGGGAACTAGCACAGATACGCAGTATTTT
TRBV7-2	-	TRBJ1-2	-	CASSLLGREGGYTF	TGTGCCAGCAGCCTACTGGGCAGGGAAGGAGGCTACACCTTC
TRBV7-8	-	TRBJ2-5	TRBD2	CASSPHGGGETQYF	TGTGCCAGCAGCCCCCACGGGGGGGGAGAGACCCAGTACTTC
TRBV7-9	-	TRBJ2-7	TRBD2	CASSLVGGRAYEQYF	TGTGCCAGCAGCTTAGTTGGCGGGAGGGCCTACGAGCAGTACTTC
TRBV7-3	-	TRBJ2-7	TRBD2	CASSLGLAGGRYEQYF	TGTGCCAGCAGCCTAGGACTAGCGGGGGGCCGGTACGAGCAGTACTTC
TRBV24-1	-	TRBJ1-4	TRBD1	CATGTEYNEKLFF	TGTGCCACAGGGACAGAATATAATGAAAAACTGTTTTTT
TRBV7-9	-	TRBJ2-1	-	CASSLVGEWMFF	TGTGCCAGCAGCTTAGTCGGGGAGTGGATGTTCTTC
TRBV4-1	-	TRBJ2-1	TRBD1	CASSQVLRTGYNEQFF	TGCGCCAGCAGCCAAGTTTTGCGGACAGGGTACAATGAGCAGTTCTTC
TRBV6-1	-	TRBJ1-2	-	CASSEATAYSPYGYTF	TGTGCCAGCAGTGAAGCAACAGCCTACTCCCCTTATGGCTACACCTTC